These 26 T cell receptor beta chains came from one sample sequenced in a study of blood T cell repertoires in COVID-19. TCRdb's table, derived via immunoSEQ multiplex PCR, lists solely in-frame clones and lacks some. The top ten hold just over 8% of the sample, which has over 400,000 clones, 75% to 90% seen once. Sample: PBMCs or T cells enriched from blood (not recorded which). Receptor source: an older woman who had recovered from COVID-19.

The chain has TRBV2 and TRBJ1-3; D uncertain. Trimming left V 3 bases short and J 3 bases short, with 9 bases between. Germline V gene sequence: CDR1 SNHLY, CDR2 FYNNEI. The CDR3 has 14 amino acids. CDR3 sequence: CASSESHSGNTIYF. The CDR3 region has the DNA TGTGCCAGCAGTGAGTCTCACAGTGGAAACACCATATATTTT.

This chain links TRBV7-8 with TRBJ1-4; a weak D match, TRBD1 (6 bases). V lost 2 bases, J lost 0 bases, and 10 bases lay in between. The CDR3 covers 16 residues. Per germline, CDR1 SGHVS and CDR2 FQNEAQ. The CDR3 DNA is TGTGCCAGCAGCTTATTACAGGGAGCAACTAATGAAAAACTGTTTTTT. The encoded protein is CASSLLQGATNEKLFF.

The chain recombines TRBV18 with TRBJ1-1; TRBD1 might be the D (6 bases). Trimming removed 5 bases from V and 0 bases from J, with 16 bases in between. This CDR3 has 16 amino acids. In germline, CDR1 is KGHSH, CDR2 LQKENI. CDR3 in amino acids: CASSREVDRMNTEAFF. CDR3 nucleotide sequence: TGTGCCAGCTCAAGAGAAGTGGACAGAATGAACACTGAAGCTTTCTTT.

The chain links TRBV29-1 to TRBJ1-1; D uncertain. Germline-derived CDR1 and CDR2 are SQVTM and ANQGSEA. The CDR3 extends over 13 amino acids. The ends were cut back, 5 bases at V and 0 bases at J, with 10 bases in the middle. CDR3 coding DNA: TGCAGCGTTCGGCAGGCTATGAACACTGAAGCTTTCTTT. The encoded protein is CSVRQAMNTEAFF.

The J gene is TRBJ1-1, the V gene TRBV5-1; 7 bases line up with TRBD1. V was clipped by 6 bases and J by 5 bases; unmatched bases: 10. Germline V gene data show CDR1 as SGHRS and CDR2 as YFSETQ. The CDR3 is 14 amino acids. The CDR3 sequence is CASTSQGIWTEAFF. In nucleotides, the CDR3 is TGCGCCAGCACCTCACAGGGGATCTGGACTGAAGCTTTCTTT.

This chain uses TRBV5-1 with TRBJ1-2; 10 bases agree with TRBD1. The length of the CDR3 is 17 residues. Germline loops: CDR1 SGHRS, CDR2 YFSETQ. Trimming removed 4 bases from V and 4 bases from J; junction bases left unmatched: 13. CDR3 DNA sequence: TGCGCCAGCAGCCATAGTTTAGACAGGGGGCGTACCTATGGCTACACCTTC. Protein product: CASSHSLDRGRTYGYTF.

The chain combines TRBV12-3 or TRBV12-4 with TRBJ2-7, with a weak D call TRBD1 (7 bases). The CDR3 covers 12 residues. V shed 5 bases and J shed 7 bases, with 12 bases lying between them. CDR3 bases: TGTGCCAGCAGTCCGCAGGGGGGAGAGCAGTACTTC. This encodes CASSPQGGEQYF.

The gene calls are TRBV30 and TRBJ2-2; the match to TRBD2 covers 8 bases. V shed 5 bases, J shed 4 bases, and the junction held 6 bases outside the gene matches. Germline CDR1 reads GTSNPN; CDR2 reads SVGIG (reference sequence). The CDR3 length is 14 residues. CDR3 sequence: CAWSGGVGTGELFF. The CDR3 DNA follows: TGTGCCTGGTCCGGGGGGGTGGGCACCGGGGAGCTGTTTTTT.

This rearrangement joins TRBV11-2 to TRBJ1-5, with no clear D. Trimming shortened V by 2 bases and J by 3 bases, and 5 bases separated the two germline ends. Germline CDR1 reads SGHAT; CDR2 reads FQNNGV. The length of the CDR3 is 13 residues. The CDR3 DNA reads TGTGCCAGCAGCTTAACTGACAATCAGCCCCAGCATTTT. Translated: CASSLTDNQPQHF. The variable domain in full, completed from reference TRBV11-2 and TRBJ1-5, reads EAGVAQSPRYKIIEKRQSVAFWCNPISGHATLYWYQQILGQGPKLLIQFQNNGVVDDSQLPKDRFSAERLKGVDSTLKIQPAKLEDSAVYLCASSLTDNQPQHFGDGTRLSIL.

The V call is TRBV10-2, the J call TRBJ1-2; a possible D gene is TRBD1 (5 bases). The CDR3 length is 16 residues. Trimming took 3 bases from V and 0 from J, leaving 14 bases between them. Germline V lookup: CDR1 WSHSY, CDR2 SAAADI. The CDR3 here is CASSEARRRANYGYTF. In nucleotides, the CDR3 is TGCGCCAGCAGTGAAGCACGGCGCAGGGCTAACTATGGCTACACCTTC.

This chain links TRBV10-3 with TRBJ1-5; D perhaps matches TRBD1 (5 bases). CDR1 and CDR2 (germline): ENHRY, SYGVKD. The CDR3 runs to 14 residues. V lost 3 bases and J lost 1, with 7 bases in between. The CDR3 is CAISDAGSNQPQHF. In nucleotides, the CDR3 is TGTGCCATCAGTGATGCAGGGAGCAATCAGCCCCAGCATTTT.

The V and J genes are TRBV5-8 and TRBJ1-2, with 7 bases that match TRBD1. Trimming at V came to 2 bases and at J to 4 bases, leaving 2 bases not matched to a gene. Germline V gene lookup returns CDR1 SGHTS and CDR2 YDEGEE. This CDR3 spans 13 amino acids. The CDR3 loop reads CASSLGQVYGYTF. CDR3 coding DNA: TGTGCCAGCAGCTTAGGACAGGTCTATGGCTACACCTTC. Complete variable domain (other parts from reference TRBV5-8 and TRBJ1-2): EAGVTQSPTHLIKTRGQQATLRCSPISGHTSVYWYQQALGLGLQFLLWYDEGEERNRGNFPPRFSGRQFPNYSSELNVNALELEDSALYLCASSLGQVYGYTFGSGTRLTVV.

The V call is TRBV2, the J call TRBJ2-3; D is unclear. Trimming cost V 7 bases and J 0 bases, with 11 bases left between them. CDR1 is SNHLY, CDR2 FYNNEI, per germline. The CDR3 has 14 residues. This chain's CDR3 is CASNMVHSTDTQYF. For the CDR3, the DNA is TGTGCCAGCAACATGGTTCATAGCACAGATACGCAGTATTTT.

V and J are TRBV4-2 and TRBJ2-3; maybe TRBD2 (5 bases). Germline loops: CDR1 LGHNA, CDR2 YNFKEQ. The CDR3 runs to 15 residues. The ends were cut back, 5 bases at V and 14 bases at J, with 26 bases in the middle. The chain's CDR3 is CASSYGVVSPYGRYF. In DNA form, the CDR3 reads TGTGCCAGCAGCTACGGGGTCGTTTCACCATACGGACGGTATTTT.

The rearrangement uses TRBV4-1 and TRBJ2-1, with D perhaps TRBD1 (6 bases). This CDR3 has 14 amino acids. V was pared by 1 base and J by 5 bases, with 9 bases between. Germline CDR1 reads MGHRA; CDR2 reads YSYEKL. CDR3 in amino acids: CASSQGGRNNEQFF. The DNA for the CDR3 is TGCGCCAGCAGCCAAGGGGGGCGTAACAATGAGCAGTTCTTC.

CDR3 nucleotide sequence: TGTGCCAGTAGGAGGAGAGCGGGGGCAAGCACAGATACGCAGTATTTT. This sequence encodes CASRRRAGASTDTQYF. The genes are TRBV19 and TRBJ2-3; the match to TRBD2 covers 8 bases. Germline CDR1 reads LNHDA; CDR2 reads SQIVND (reference sequence). This CDR3 is built from 16 residues. The trim removed 6 bases at V and 0 bases at J, leaving 8 bases unmatched.

This sequence joins TRBV9 and TRBJ2-7, with 7 bases lining up with TRBD1. Germline V gene data show CDR1 as SGDLS and CDR2 as YYNGEE. The V gene end was trimmed by 4 bases and the J gene end by 0 bases; junction bases not matched to a gene: 4. The CDR3 is 14 amino acids. The CDR3 DNA is TGTGCCAGCAGCCCTGGGGACAGCTCCTACGAGCAGTACTTC. Translation: CASSPGDSSYEQYF.

CDR3 DNA sequence: TGTGCCAGCAGTCTCCTGATGGCGGGTTTTTTATCGCCCCAGCATTTT. Translation gives CASSLLMAGFLSPQHF. V and J are TRBV5-6 and TRBJ1-5; D gene ambiguous. This CDR3 has 16 amino acids. Between the trimmed V and J ends, which lost 5 bases and 9 bases, there was a span of 24 bases. Germline loops: CDR1 SGHDT, CDR2 YYEEEE.

As to this clone: Other nucleotide sequences in the sample specify the same CDR3. This chain connects TRBV19 to TRBJ2-7; the D gene is possibly TRBD1 (5 bases). This CDR3 comprises 15 residues. Germline CDR1 reads LNHDA; CDR2 reads SQIVND (reference sequence). Trimming shortened V by 1 base and J by 0 bases, and 10 bases separated the two germline ends. The CDR3 region has the DNA TGTGCCAGTAGTATAGGAGGACACAGCTCCTACGAGCAGTACTTC. Protein product: CASSIGGHSSYEQYF.

The chain uses TRBV27 and TRBJ1-6; D is uncertain. Germline assignment: CDR1 MNHEY and CDR2 SMNVEV (reference sequence). This CDR3 is 13 amino acids long. Trimming left V 8 bases short and J 2 bases short, with 7 bases between. CDR3 DNA: TGTGCCAGCGGGGAGGCCTATAATTCACCCCTCCACTTT. This encodes CASGEAYNSPLHF.

The CDR3 here is CASSFPGQGGTDTQYF. The CDR3 nucleotides read TGTGCCAGCAGCTTCCCGGGACAGGGGGGCACAGATACGCAGTATTTT. The chain employs TRBV5-4 and TRBJ2-3; 11 bases agree with TRBD1. Trimming cost V 2 bases and J 1 base; bases outside gene matches: 3. CDR1 SGHNT and CDR2 YYREEE come from the germline V gene (reference sequence). CDR3 length equals 16 residues.

V is TRBV5-4 and J is TRBJ1-1, with D maybe TRBD1 (5 bases). Trimming shortened V by 1 base and J by 3 bases, and 10 bases separated the two germline ends. CDR1 SGHNT and CDR2 YYREEE come from the germline V gene (reference sequence). This CDR3 contains 14 residues. The CDR3 DNA reads TGTGCCAGCAGCTTGATGGGGGACTACACTGAAGCTTTCTTT. It translates to CASSLMGDYTEAFF.

The genes are TRBV5-1 and TRBJ1-2; D might be TRBD1 (5 bases). With 0 bases removed from V and 4 bases from J, the gap between germline ends came to 13 bases. CDR1 and CDR2 (germline): SGHRS, YFSETQ. The length of the CDR3 is 15 residues. DNA for the CDR3: TGCGCCAGCAGCTTGGAAGCAGGGCCGGCCTATGGCTACACCTTC. Translated, it gives CASSLEAGPAYGYTF. The full variable domain, rest sourced from reference TRBV5-1 and TRBJ1-2, is KAGVTQTPRYLIKTRGQQVTLSCSPISGHRSVSWYQQTPGQGLQFLFEYFSETQRNKGNFPGRFSGRQFSNSRSEMNVSTLELGDSALYLCASSLEAGPAYGYTFGSGTRLTVV.

The chain joins TRBV2 to TRBJ2-1, with a tentative D call TRBD2 (5 bases). Trimming removed 7 bases at V and 7 bases at J, with 20 bases between. Germline V gene lookup returns CDR1 SNHLY and CDR2 FYNNEI. The CDR3 covers 15 residues. CDR3 protein: CASNARRAAANEQFF. In DNA, the CDR3 is TGTGCCAGCAACGCCCGGCGGGCAGCCGCTAATGAGCAGTTCTTC.

This chain connects TRBV24-1 to TRBJ2-1, with D possibly matching TRBD2 (6 bases). This CDR3 is 13 amino acids long. The V gene's germline CDR1 is KGHDR and CDR2 SFDVKD. V was cut by 0 bases and J by 10 bases, with 9 bases left in between. CDR3 residues: CATSDLSSGEQFF. The CDR3, as DNA: TGTGCCACCAGTGATTTGAGTAGCGGCGAGCAGTTCTTC.

J is TRBJ2-7 and V is TRBV5-5, with D possibly being TRBD1 (6 bases). Trimming cost V 4 bases and J 2 bases, with 16 bases left between them. This CDR3 contains 15 residues. Germline assignment: CDR1 SGHKS and CDR2 YYEKEE (reference sequence). The CDR3 DNA is TGTGCCAGCAGCCTATCCGACAGGAGTGCCTACGAGCAGTACTTC. Its protein is CASSLSDRSAYEQYF.